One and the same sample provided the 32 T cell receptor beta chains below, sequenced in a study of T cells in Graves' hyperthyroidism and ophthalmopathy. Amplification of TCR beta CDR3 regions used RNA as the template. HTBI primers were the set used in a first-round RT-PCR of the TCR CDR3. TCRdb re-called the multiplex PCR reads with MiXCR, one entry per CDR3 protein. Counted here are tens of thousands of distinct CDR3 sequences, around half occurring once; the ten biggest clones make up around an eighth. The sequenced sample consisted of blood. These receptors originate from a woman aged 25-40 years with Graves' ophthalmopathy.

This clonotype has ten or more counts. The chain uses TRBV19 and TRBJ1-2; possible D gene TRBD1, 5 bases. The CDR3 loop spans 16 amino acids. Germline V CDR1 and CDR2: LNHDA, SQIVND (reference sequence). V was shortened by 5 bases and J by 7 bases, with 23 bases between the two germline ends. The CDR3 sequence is CASSLSGTLGSPGYTF. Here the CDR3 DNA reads TGTGCCAGTAGTTTATCCGGGACCCTCGGCTCACCTGGCTACACCTTC. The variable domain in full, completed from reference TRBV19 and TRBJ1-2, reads DGGITQSPKYLFRKEGQNVTLSCEQNLNHDAMYWYRQDPGQGLRLIYYSQIVNDFQKGDIAEGYSVSREKKESFPLTVTSAQKNPTAFYLCASSLSGTLGSPGYTFGSGTRLTVV.

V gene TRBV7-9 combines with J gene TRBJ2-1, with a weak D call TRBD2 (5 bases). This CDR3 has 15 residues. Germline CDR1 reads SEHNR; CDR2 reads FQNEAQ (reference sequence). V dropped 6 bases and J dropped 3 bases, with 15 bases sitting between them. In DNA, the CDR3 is TGTGCCAGCAGTATTGGAGGACCTTTCTACAATGAGCAGTTCTTC. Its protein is CASSIGGPFYNEQFF.

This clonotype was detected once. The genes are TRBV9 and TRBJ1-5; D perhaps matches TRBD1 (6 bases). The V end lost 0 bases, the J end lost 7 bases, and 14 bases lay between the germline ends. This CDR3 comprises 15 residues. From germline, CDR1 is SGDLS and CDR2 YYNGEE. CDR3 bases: TGTGCCAGCAGCGTAGAGGGGGGAAGGGACCAGCCCCAGCATTTT. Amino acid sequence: CASSVEGGRDQPQHF. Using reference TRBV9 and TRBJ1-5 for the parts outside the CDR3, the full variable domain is DSGVTQTPKHLITATGQRVTLRCSPRSGDLSVYWYQQSLDQGLQFLIQYYNGEERAKGNILERFSAQQFPDLHSELNLSSLELGDSALYFCASSVEGGRDQPQHFGDGTRLSIL.

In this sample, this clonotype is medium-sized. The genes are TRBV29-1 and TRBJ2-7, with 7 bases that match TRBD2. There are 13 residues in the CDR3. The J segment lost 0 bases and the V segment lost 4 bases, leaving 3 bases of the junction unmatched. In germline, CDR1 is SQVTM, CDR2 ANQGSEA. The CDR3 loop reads CSVVLADSYEQYF. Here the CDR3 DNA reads TGCAGCGTTGTTCTAGCGGACTCCTACGAGCAGTACTTC.

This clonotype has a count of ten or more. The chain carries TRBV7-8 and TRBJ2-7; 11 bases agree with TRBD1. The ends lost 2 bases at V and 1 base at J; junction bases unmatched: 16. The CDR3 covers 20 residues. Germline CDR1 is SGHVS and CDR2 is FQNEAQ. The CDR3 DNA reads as TGTGCCAGCAGCTTAATTCCCCTTAGAAAGGGACAGGGGGGGTCCTACGAGCAGTACTTC. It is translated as CASSLIPLRKGQGGSYEQYF. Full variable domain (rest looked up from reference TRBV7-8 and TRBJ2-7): GAGVSQSPRYKVAKRGQDVALRCDPISGHVSLFWYQQALGQGPEFLTYFQNEAQLDKSGLPSDRFFAERPEGSVSTLKIQRTQQEDSAVYLCASSLIPLRKGQGGSYEQYFGPGTRLTVT.

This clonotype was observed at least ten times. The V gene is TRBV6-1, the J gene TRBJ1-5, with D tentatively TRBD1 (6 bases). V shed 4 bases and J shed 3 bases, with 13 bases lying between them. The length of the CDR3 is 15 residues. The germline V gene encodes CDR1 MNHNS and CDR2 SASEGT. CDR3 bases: TGTGCCAGCAGTGGGGGGGCATTGGTCAATCAGCCCCAGCATTTT. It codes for CASSGGALVNQPQHF.

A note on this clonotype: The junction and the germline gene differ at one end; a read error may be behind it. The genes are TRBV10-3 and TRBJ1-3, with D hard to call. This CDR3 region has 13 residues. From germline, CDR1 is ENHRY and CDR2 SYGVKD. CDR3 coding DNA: TGTGCCATCAGTGCGTCGTCTAAAAACACCGTATATTTT. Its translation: CAISASSKNTVYF.

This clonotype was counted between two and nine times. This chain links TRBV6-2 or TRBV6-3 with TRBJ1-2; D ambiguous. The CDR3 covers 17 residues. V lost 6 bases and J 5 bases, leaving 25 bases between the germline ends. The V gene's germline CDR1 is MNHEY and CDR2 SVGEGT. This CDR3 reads CASSPFLLPGGGYGYTF. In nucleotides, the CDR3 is TGTGCCAGCAGCCCATTTTTATTACCCGGCGGAGGATATGGCTACACCTTC.

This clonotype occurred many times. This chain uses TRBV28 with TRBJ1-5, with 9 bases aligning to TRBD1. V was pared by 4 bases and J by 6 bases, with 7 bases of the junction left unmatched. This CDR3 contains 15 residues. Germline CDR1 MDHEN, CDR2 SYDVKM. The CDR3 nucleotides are TGTGCCAGCAGTTCAACAGGGGGCTGGGGTCAGCCCCAGCATTTT. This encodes CASSSTGGWGQPQHF.

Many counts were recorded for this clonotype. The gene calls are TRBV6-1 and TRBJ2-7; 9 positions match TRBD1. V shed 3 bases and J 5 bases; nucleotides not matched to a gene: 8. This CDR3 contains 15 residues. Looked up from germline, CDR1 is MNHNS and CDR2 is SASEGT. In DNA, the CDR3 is TGTGCCAGCAGTGACCCAGGACAGGGGTACCACGAGCAGTACTTC. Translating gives CASSDPGQGYHEQYF.

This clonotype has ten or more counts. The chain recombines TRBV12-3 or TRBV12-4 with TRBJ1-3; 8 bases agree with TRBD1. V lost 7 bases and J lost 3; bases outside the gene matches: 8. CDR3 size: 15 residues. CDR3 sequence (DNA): TGTGCCAGCACGACTCAGGGGGCTTTTGGAAACACCATATATTTT. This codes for CASTTQGAFGNTIYF.

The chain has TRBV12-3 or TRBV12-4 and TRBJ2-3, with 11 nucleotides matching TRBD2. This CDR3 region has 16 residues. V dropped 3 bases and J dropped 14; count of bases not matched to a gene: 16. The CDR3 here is CASSLTSGIFTDALYF. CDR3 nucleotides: TGTGCCAGCAGTTTGACTAGCGGGATCTTTACAGATGCGCTGTATTTT.

The CDR3 DNA sequence: TGTGCCAGCAGCTTTGATGGGGCCAACGTCCTGACTTTC. This translates into CASSFDGANVLTF. The chain joins TRBV5-5 to TRBJ2-6; D unclear. The V end lost 2 bases, the J end lost 3 bases, and 3 bases lay between the germline ends. Germline CDR1 and CDR2: SGHKS and YYEKEE (reference sequence). CDR3 length: 13 residues.

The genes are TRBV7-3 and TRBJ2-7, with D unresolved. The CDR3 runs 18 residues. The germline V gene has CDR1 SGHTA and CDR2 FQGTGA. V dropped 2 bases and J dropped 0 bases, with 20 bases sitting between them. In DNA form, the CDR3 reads TGTGCCAGCAGCTTACGATCGTTTGGGCAGGAAAGCTCCTACGAGCAGTACTTC. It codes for CASSLRSFGQESSYEQYF.

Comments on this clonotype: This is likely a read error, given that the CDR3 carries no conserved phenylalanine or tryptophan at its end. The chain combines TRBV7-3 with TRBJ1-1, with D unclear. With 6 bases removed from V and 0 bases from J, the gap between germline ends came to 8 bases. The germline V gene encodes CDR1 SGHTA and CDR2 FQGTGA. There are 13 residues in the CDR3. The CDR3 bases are TGTGCCAGCAGTCCGACGGTGAACACTGAAGCTTTCTCT. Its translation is CASSPTVNTEAFS.

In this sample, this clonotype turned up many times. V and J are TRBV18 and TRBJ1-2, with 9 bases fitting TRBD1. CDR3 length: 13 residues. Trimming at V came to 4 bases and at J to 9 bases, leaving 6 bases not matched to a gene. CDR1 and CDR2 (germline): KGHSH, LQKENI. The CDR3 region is CASSLGQGPSYTF. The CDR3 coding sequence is TGTGCCAGCTCACTCGGACAGGGGCCTAGCTACACCTTC. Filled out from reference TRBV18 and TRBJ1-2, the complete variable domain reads NAGVMQNPRHLVRRRGQEARLRCSPMKGHSHVYWYRQLPEEGLKFMVYLQKENIIDESGMPKERFSAEFPKEGPSILRIQQVVRGDSAAYFCASSLGQGPSYTFGSGTRLTVV.

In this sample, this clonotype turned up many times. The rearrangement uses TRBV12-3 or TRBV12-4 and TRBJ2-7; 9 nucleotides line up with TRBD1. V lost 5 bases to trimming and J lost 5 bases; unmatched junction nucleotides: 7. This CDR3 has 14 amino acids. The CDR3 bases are TGTGCCAGCAGTCCGGGACAGGGTGCCCACGAGCAGTACTTC. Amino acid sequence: CASSPGQGAHEQYF.

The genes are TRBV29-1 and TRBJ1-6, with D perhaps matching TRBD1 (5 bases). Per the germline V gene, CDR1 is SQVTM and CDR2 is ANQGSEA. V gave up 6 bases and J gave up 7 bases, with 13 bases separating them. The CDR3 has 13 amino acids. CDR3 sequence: CSVDWGTNSPLHF. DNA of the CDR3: TGCAGCGTAGATTGGGGCACCAATTCACCCCTCCACTTT. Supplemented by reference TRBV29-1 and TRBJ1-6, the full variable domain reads SAVISQKPSRDICQRGTSLTIQCQVDSQVTMMFWYRQQPGQSLTLIATANQGSEATYESGFVIDKFPISRPNLTFSTLTVSNMSPEDSSIYLCSVDWGTNSPLHFGNGTRLTVT.

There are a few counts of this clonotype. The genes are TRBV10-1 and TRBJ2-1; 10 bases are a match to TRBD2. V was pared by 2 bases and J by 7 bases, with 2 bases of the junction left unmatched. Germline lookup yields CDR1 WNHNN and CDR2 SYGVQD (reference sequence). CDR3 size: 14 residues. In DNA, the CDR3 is TGCGCCAGCAGTGAGCTAGCGGGGGAAAATGAGCAGTTCTTC. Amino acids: CASSELAGENEQFF.

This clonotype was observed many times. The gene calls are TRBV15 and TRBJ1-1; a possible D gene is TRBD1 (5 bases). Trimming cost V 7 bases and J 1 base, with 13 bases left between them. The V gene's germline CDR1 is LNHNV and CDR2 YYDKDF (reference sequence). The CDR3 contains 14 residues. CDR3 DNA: TGTGCCACCATCGCGGGACCAACGAACACTGAAGCTTTCTTT. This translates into CATIAGPTNTEAFF.

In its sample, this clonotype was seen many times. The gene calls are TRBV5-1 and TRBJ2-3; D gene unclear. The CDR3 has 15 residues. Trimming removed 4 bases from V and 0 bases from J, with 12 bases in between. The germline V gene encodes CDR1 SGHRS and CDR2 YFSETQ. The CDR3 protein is CASSPFPASTDTQYF. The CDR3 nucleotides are TGCGCCAGCAGCCCCTTCCCGGCTAGCACAGATACGCAGTATTTT.

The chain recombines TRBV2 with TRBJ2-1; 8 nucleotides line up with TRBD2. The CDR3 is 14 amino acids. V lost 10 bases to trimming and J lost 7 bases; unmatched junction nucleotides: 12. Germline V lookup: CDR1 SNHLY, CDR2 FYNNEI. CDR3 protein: CATEPTSVGNEQFF. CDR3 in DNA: TGTGCCACCGAGCCGACTAGCGTGGGGAATGAGCAGTTCTTC. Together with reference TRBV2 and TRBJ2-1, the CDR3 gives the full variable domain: EPEVTQTPSHQVTQMGQEVILRCVPISNHLYFYWYRQILGQKVEFLVSFYNNEISEKSEIFDDQFSVERPDGSNFTLKIRSTKLEDSAMYFCATEPTSVGNEQFFGPGTRLTVL.

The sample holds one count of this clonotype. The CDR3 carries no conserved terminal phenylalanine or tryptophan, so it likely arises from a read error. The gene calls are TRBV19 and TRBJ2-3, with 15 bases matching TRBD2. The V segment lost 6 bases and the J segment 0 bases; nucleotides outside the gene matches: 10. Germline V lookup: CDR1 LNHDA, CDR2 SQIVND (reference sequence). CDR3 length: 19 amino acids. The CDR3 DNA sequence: TGTGCCAGTAGCAGGACTAGCGGGAGGGCGTATACTAGCACAGATACGCAGTATTGT. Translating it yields CASSRTSGRAYTSTDTQYC.

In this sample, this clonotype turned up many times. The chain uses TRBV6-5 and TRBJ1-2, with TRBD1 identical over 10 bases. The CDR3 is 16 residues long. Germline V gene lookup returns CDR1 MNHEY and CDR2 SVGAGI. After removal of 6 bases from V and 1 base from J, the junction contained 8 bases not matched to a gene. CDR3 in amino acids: CASSHGTGVDNYGYTF. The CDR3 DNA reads TGTGCCAGCAGCCACGGGACAGGGGTTGATAACTATGGCTACACCTTC.

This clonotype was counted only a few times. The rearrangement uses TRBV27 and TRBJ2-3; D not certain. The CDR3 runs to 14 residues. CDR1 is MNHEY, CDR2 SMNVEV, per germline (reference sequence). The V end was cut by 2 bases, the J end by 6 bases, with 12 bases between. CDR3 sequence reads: CASSLGRRFDTQYF. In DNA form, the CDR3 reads TGTGCCAGCAGTTTAGGTCGGCGCTTTGATACGCAGTATTTT.

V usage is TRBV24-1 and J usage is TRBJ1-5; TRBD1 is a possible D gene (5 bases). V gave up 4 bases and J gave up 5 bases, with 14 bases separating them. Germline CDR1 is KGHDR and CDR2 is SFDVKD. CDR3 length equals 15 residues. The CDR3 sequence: CATSDTDTFDQPQHF. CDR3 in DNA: TGTGCCACCAGTGACACGGACACATTTGATCAGCCCCAGCATTTT.

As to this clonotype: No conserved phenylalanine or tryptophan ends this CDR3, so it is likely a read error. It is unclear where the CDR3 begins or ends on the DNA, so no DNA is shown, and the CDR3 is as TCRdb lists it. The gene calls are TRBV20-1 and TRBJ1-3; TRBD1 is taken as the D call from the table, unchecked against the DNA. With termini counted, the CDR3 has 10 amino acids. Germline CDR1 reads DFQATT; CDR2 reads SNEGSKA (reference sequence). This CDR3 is CSASTRQQNT.

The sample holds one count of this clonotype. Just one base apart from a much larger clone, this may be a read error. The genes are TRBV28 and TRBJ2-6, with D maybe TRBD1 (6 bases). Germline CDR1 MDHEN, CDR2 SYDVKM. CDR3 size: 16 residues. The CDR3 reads CASSSPYRDGASVLTF. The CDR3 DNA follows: TGTGCCAGCAGTTCGCCATACAGGGACGGGGCCAGCGTCCTGACTTTC.

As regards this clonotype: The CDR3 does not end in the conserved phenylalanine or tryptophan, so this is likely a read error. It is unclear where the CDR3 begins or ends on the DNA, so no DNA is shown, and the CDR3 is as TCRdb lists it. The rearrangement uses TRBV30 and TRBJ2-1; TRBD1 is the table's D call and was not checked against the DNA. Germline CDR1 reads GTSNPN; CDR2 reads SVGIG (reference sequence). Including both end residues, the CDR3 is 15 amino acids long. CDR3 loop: CANMGALAPPTMSSC.

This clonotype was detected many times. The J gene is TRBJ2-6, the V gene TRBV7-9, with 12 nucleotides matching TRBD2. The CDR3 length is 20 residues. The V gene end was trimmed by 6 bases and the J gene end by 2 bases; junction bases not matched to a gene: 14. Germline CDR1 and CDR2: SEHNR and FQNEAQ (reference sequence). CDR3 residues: CASRAKIGTSGRTGANVLTF. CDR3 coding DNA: TGTGCCAGCAGGGCGAAAATAGGGACTAGCGGGCGCACTGGGGCCAACGTCCTGACTTTC.

The CDR3 DNA is TGCAGTGCTAGAGATTTCAGAGGGATGGGAGAGACCCAGTACTTC. This translates into CSARDFRGMGETQYF. V usage is TRBV20-1 and J usage is TRBJ2-5, with D maybe TRBD2 (5 bases). Germline CDR1 and CDR2: DFQATT and SNEGSKA (reference sequence). Trimming took off 0 bases at V and 4 bases at J, with 15 bases between the two ends. CDR3 length: 15 residues.

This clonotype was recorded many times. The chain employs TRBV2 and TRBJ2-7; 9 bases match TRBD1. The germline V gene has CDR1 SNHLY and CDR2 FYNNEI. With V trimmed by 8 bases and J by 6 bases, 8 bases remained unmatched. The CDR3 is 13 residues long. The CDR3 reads CASAGQGFSEQYF. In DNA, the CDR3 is TGTGCCAGCGCGGGACAGGGCTTCTCCGAGCAGTACTTC.